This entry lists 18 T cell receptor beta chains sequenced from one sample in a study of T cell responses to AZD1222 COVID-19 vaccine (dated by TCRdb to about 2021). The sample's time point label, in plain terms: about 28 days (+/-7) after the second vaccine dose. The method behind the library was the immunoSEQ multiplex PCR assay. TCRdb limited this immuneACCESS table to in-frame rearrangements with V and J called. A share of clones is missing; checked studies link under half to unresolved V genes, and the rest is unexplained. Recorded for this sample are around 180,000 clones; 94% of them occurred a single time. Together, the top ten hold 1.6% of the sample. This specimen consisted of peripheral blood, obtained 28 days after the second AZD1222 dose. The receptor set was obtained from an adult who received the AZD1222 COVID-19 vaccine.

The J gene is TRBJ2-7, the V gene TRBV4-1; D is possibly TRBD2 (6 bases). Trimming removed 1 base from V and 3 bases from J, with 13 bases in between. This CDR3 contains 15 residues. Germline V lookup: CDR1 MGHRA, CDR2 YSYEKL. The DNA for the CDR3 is TGCGCCAGCAGCCAAGGGCGAAGGGAGGACTACGAGCAGTACTTC. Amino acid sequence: CASSQGRREDYEQYF.

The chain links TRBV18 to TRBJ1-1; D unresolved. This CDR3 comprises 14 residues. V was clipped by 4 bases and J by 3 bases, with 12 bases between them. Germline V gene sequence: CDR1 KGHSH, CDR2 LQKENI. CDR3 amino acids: CASSLGGLDTEAFF. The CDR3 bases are TGTGCCAGCTCACTGGGAGGGCTGGACACTGAAGCTTTCTTT.

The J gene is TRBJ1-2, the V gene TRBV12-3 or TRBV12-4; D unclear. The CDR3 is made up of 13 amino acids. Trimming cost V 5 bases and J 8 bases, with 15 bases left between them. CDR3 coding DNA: TGTGCCAGCAGTCCGTCCGGCGTAAAAGGCTACACCTTC. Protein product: CASSPSGVKGYTF.

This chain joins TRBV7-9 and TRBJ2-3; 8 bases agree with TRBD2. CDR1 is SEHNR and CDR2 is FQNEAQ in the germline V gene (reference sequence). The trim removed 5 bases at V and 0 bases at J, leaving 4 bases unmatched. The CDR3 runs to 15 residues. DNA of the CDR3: TGTGCCAGCAGCCCGACTAGCGTAAGCACAGATACGCAGTATTTT. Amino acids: CASSPTSVSTDTQYF.

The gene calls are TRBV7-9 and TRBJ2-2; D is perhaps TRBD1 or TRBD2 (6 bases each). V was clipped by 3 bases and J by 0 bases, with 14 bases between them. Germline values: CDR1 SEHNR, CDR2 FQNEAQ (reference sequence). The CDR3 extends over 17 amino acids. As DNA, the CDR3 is TGTGCCAGCAGCTTCTACGGGGGCACCGCGAACACCGGGGAGCTGTTTTTT. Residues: CASSFYGGTANTGELFF.

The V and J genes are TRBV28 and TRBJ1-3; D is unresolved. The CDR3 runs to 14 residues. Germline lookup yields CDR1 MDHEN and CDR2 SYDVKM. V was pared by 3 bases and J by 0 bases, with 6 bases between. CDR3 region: CASSLDVSGNTIYF. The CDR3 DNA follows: TGTGCCAGCAGTTTGGATGTCTCTGGAAACACCATATATTTT.

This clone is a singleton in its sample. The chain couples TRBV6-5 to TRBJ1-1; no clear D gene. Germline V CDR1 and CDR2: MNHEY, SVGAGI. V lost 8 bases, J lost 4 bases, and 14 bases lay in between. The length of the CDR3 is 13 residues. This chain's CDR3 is CASGRARGTEAFF. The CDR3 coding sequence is TGTGCCAGCGGGAGGGCTCGGGGCACTGAAGCTTTCTTT.

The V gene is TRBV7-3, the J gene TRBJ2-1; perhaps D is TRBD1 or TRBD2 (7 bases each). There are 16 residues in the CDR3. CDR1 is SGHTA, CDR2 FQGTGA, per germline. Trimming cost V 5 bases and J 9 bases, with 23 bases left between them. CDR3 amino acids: CASSGRGGGANGEQFF. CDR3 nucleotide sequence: TGTGCCAGCAGCGGCCGGGGAGGGGGCGCGAATGGTGAGCAGTTCTTC.

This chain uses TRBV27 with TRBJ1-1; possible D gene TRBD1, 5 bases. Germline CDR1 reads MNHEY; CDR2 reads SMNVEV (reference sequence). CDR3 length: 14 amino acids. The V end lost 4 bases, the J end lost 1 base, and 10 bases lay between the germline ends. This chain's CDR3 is CASSWGGPNTEAFF. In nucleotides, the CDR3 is TGTGCCAGCAGTTGGGGGGGACCGAACACTGAAGCTTTCTTT.

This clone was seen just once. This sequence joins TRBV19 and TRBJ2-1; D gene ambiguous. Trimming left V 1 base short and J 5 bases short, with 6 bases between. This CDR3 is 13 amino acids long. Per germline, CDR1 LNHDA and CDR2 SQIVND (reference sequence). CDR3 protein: CASSIGSNNEQFF. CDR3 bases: TGTGCCAGTAGTATAGGCAGTAACAATGAGCAGTTCTTC.

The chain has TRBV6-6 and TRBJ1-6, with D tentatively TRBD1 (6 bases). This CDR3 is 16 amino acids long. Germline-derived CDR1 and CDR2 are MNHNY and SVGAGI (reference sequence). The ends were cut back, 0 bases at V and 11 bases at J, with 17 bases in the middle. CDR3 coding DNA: TGTGCCAGCAGTTACTCGGTCGGGACACCGGGAACACCCCTCCACTTT. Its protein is CASSYSVGTPGTPLHF.

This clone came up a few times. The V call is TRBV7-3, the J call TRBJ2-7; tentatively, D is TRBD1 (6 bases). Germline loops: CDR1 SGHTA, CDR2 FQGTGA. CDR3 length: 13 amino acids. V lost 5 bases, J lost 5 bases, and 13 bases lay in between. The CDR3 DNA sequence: TGTGCCAGCAGCCCGAGGGGGTCCGACGAGCAGTACTTC. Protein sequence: CASSPRGSDEQYF.

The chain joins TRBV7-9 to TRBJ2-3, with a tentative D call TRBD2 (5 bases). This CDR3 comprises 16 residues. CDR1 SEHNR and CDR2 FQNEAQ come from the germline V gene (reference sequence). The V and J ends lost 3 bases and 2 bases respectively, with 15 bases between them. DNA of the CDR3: TGTGCCAGCAGCTTTTCTGCTAGCTCCCTCACAGATACGCAGTATTTT. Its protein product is CASSFSASSLTDTQYF.

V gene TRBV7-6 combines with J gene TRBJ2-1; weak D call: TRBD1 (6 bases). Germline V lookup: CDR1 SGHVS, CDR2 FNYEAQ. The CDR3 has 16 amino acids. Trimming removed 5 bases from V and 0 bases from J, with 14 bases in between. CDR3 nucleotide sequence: TGTGCCAGCAGCCCGATTACAGGGTACTCCTACAATGAGCAGTTCTTC. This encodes CASSPITGYSYNEQFF.

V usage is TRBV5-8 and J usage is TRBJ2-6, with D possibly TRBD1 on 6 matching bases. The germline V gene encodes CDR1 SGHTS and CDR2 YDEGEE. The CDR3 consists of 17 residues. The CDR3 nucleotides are TGTGGGGGGCAGGCACGTCCAAGGCCCTCTGGGGCCAACGTCCTGACTTTC. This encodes CGGQARPRPSGANVLTF.

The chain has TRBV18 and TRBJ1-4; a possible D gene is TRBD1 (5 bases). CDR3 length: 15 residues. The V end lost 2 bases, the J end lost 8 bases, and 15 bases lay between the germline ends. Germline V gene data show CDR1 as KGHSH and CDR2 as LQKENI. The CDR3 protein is CASSPRRGKSEKLFF. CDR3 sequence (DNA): TGTGCCAGCTCACCAAGGAGGGGTAAAAGCGAAAAACTGTTTTTT. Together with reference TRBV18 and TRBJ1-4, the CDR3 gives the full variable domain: NAGVMQNPRHLVRRRGQEARLRCSPMKGHSHVYWYRQLPEEGLKFMVYLQKENIIDESGMPKERFSAEFPKEGPSILRIQQVVRGDSAAYFCASSPRRGKSEKLFFGSGTQLSVL.

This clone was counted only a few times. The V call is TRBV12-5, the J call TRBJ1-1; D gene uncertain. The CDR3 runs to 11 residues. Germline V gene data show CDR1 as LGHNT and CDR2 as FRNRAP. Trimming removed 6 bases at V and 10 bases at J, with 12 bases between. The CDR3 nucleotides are TGTGCTAGTGGCTTACTCGGCGGAGCTTTCTTT. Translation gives CASGLLGGAFF. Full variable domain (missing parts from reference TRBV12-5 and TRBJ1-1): DARVTQTPRHKVTEMGQEVTMRCQPILGHNTVFWYRQTMMQGLELLAYFRNRAPLDDSGMPKDRFSAEMPDATLATLKIQPSEPRDSAVYFCASGLLGGAFFGQGTRLTVV.

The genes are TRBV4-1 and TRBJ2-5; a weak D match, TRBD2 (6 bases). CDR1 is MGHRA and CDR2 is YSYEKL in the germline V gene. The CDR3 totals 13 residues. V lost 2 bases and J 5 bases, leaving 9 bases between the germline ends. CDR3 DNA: TGCGCCAGCAGCCAATGGCGGGGCGAGACCCAGTACTTC. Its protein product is CASSQWRGETQYF.